Below, 20 T cell receptor beta chains from the same sample are listed, as sequenced in a study of cytomegalovirus exposure and HLA in healthy donors. Amplification used 60 Vbeta primers and 13 Jbeta primers. The repertoire was sequenced with immunoSEQ multiplex PCR; TCRdb's copy has only in-frame clones and lacks some. This sample has about 160,000 clones, with roughly 80% found just once. Sample: PBMCs. The receptors here all came from a female donor in good health and CMV-seronegative.

The V and J genes are TRBV5-1 and TRBJ1-4, with a tentative D call TRBD1 (5 bases). Trimming pared 0 bases from V and 3 bases from J, leaving 6 bases between. This CDR3 region has 14 residues. The germline CDR1 and CDR2 sequences are SGHRS and YFSETQ. The CDR3 sequence is CASSLGQSNEKLFF. The CDR3 DNA reads as TGCGCCAGCAGCTTGGGACAGTCTAATGAAAAACTGTTTTTT.

The chain is built from TRBV6-5 and TRBJ2-2, with D tentatively TRBD2 (6 bases). Trimming cost V 0 bases and J 4 bases, with 9 bases left between them. The length of the CDR3 is 15 residues. The germline CDR1 and CDR2 sequences are MNHEY and SVGAGI. The CDR3 spells CASSYSRGSTGELFF. As DNA, the CDR3 is TGTGCCAGCAGTTACTCTCGGGGGTCCACCGGGGAGCTGTTTTTT.

The chain has TRBV7-3 and TRBJ1-4; D is possibly TRBD1 (6 bases). V was pared by 7 bases and J by 2 bases, with 20 bases between. Germline CDR1 and CDR2: SGHTA and FQGTGA. This CDR3 contains 17 residues. The DNA of the CDR3 is TGTGCCAGCACCATGGACCCCCACAGGGTTACTAATGAAAAACTGTTTTTT. This sequence encodes CASTMDPHRVTNEKLFF.

This chain uses TRBV11-1 with TRBJ2-7; tentative D call: TRBD1 (6 bases). Trimming cost V 2 bases and J 2 bases, with 13 bases left between them. The CDR3 has 15 amino acids. Germline loops: CDR1 SGHAT, CDR2 FQDESV (reference sequence). CDR3 nucleotide sequence: TGTGCCAGCAGCTTAACGGCAGGGGCTACCTACGAGCAGTACTTC. As protein: CASSLTAGATYEQYF.

In its sample, this clone was seen once. V is TRBV29-1 and J is TRBJ1-4; possible D gene TRBD1, 5 bases. The CDR3 is 15 residues long. Germline CDR1 and CDR2: SQVTM and ANQGSEA. The V and J ends lost 0 bases and 1 base respectively, with 9 bases between them. The CDR3 loop is CSVEDVGETNEKLFF. CDR3 nucleotides: TGCAGCGTTGAAGATGTAGGGGAAACTAATGAAAAACTGTTTTTT.

J is TRBJ2-7 and V is TRBV5-1; 12 nucleotides align to TRBD2. The CDR3 has 16 residues. V lost 4 bases, J lost 0 bases, and 5 bases stayed unmatched. Germline CDR1 SGHRS, CDR2 YFSETQ. CDR3 protein: CASSPTSGSYSYEQYF. CDR3 nucleotide sequence: TGCGCCAGCAGCCCGACTAGCGGGAGTTACTCCTACGAGCAGTACTTC. Filled out from reference TRBV5-1 and TRBJ2-7, the complete variable domain reads KAGVTQTPRYLIKTRGQQVTLSCSPISGHRSVSWYQQTPGQGLQFLFEYFSETQRNKGNFPGRFSGRQFSNSRSEMNVSTLELGDSALYLCASSPTSGSYSYEQYFGPGTRLTVT.

This clone was detected a few times. The chain has TRBV19 and TRBJ1-3; D is perhaps TRBD1 (5 bases). The CDR3 spans 17 residues. Germline CDR1 is LNHDA and CDR2 is SQIVND (reference sequence). The ends were cut back, 5 bases at V and 4 bases at J, with 21 bases in the middle. This chain's CDR3 is CASSSLPRTTQGNTIYF. The CDR3 nucleotides are TGTGCCAGTAGTTCTTTACCCCGGACAACGCAGGGAAACACCATATATTTT.

This clone was seen more than once but under ten times. The CDR3 region has the DNA TGTGCCAGCGGTCCCGCAGGACTACGGGGCTACACCTTC. Its protein product is CASGPAGLRGYTF. The V gene is TRBV2, the J gene TRBJ1-2; D gene ambiguous. Germline CDR1 and CDR2: SNHLY and FYNNEI. The CDR3 is made up of 13 amino acids. Trimming left V 8 bases short and J 8 bases short, with 18 bases between.

Of note for this clone: Germline and junction disagree at one end, which may indicate a read error. V gene TRBV7-8 combines with J gene TRBJ2-3; tentative D call: TRBD2 (5 bases). Germline values: CDR1 SGHVS, CDR2 FQNEAQ. The CDR3 is 15 amino acids. CDR3 region: CAGSYRGISTDTQYF. CDR3 nucleotides: TGTGCCGGCAGCTACCGAGGGATTAGCACAGATACGCAGTATTTT.

This clone appeared once. The chain carries TRBV7-9 and TRBJ2-1; 8 bases are a match to TRBD2. The CDR3 extends over 15 amino acids. CDR1 and CDR2 (germline): SEHNR, FQNEAQ (reference sequence). Losses at the gene ends were 5 bases for V and 10 bases for J; bases not matched to a gene: 13. The CDR3 region is CASSLRGLVEVEQFF. CDR3 in DNA: TGTGCCAGCAGCCTGCGGGGACTAGTGGAGGTGGAGCAGTTCTTC. The entire variable domain, with the rest obtained from reference TRBV7-9 and TRBJ2-1, is as follows: DTGVSQNPRHKITKRGQNVTFRCDPISEHNRLYWYRQTLGQGPEFLTYFQNEAQLEKSRLLSDRFSAERPKGSFSTLEIQRTEQGDSAMYLCASSLRGLVEVEQFFGPGTRLTVL.

This clone has a single count. The J gene is TRBJ2-3, the V gene TRBV5-4, with D possibly being TRBD2 (6 bases). Germline CDR1 is SGHNT and CDR2 is YYREEE (reference sequence). Trimming took off 7 bases at V and 3 bases at J, with 15 bases between the two ends. This CDR3 is 14 amino acids long. The CDR3 DNA is TGTGCCAGCGCCCGGAGGGGTTTAACAGATACGCAGTATTTT. Translation gives CASARRGLTDTQYF.

This chain uses TRBV18 with TRBJ1-3; D unresolved. This CDR3 contains 14 residues. V shed 3 bases and J shed 4 bases, with 10 bases lying between them. Germline V lookup: CDR1 KGHSH, CDR2 LQKENI. The CDR3 DNA reads as TGTGCCAGCTCACCGGAGGTAGGAGGAAACACCATATATTTT. Its protein product is CASSPEVGGNTIYF.

The chain employs TRBV11-2 and TRBJ2-3, with TRBD2 matching over 9 bases. The CDR3 spans 16 residues. Germline loops: CDR1 SGHAT, CDR2 FQNNGV. The trim removed 8 bases at V and 6 bases at J, leaving 15 bases unmatched. CDR3 nucleotide sequence: TGTGCCAGCGGATTTAGCGGGAGAGTGGGGGGGGATACGCAGTATTTT. This encodes CASGFSGRVGGDTQYF.

This chain links TRBV2 with TRBJ2-1, with 10 bases matching TRBD2. Germline V CDR1 and CDR2: SNHLY, FYNNEI. The V segment lost 3 bases and the J segment 2 bases; nucleotides outside the gene matches: 7. The CDR3 sequence is 17 residues long. CDR3 loop: CASSDPLAGGAYNEQFF. CDR3 in DNA: TGTGCCAGCAGTGATCCTTTAGCGGGGGGCGCCTACAATGAGCAGTTCTTC.

The genes are TRBV7-2 and TRBJ2-1; the match to TRBD2 covers 8 bases. The CDR3 totals 15 residues. Trimming cost V 3 bases and J 7 bases; bases outside gene matches: 8. Germline V lookup: CDR1 SGHTA, CDR2 FQGNSA. The CDR3 spells CASSFRAGAGNEQFF. DNA for the CDR3: TGTGCCAGCAGCTTCCGAGCGGGAGCGGGGAATGAGCAGTTCTTC.

On this clone itself: A junction end diverges from the germline sequence, so it may reflect a read error. The chain uses TRBV7-9 and TRBJ1-2; a possible D gene is TRBD1 (5 bases). CDR3 size: 16 residues. Germline CDR1 is SEHNR and CDR2 is FQNEAQ (reference sequence). The CDR3 bases are TGTTCCAGCAGCGAATCTGGGGCCCTCGCTAACTATGGCTACACCTTC. It translates to CSSSESGALANYGYTF.

DNA for the CDR3: TGTGCCAGCAGTCCCCGGACTAGCGGAGGCCACAATGAGCAGTTCTTC. It specifies CASSPRTSGGHNEQFF. This chain connects TRBV28 to TRBJ2-1; 10 bases match TRBD2. CDR1 and CDR2 from the germline V gene are MDHEN and SYDVKM. V was pared by 5 bases and J by 5 bases, with 9 bases of the junction left unmatched. The CDR3 spans 16 residues.

Comment on this clone: The junction and the germline gene differ at one end; a read error may be behind it. Additional DNA sequences in this sample encode the identical CDR3. The chain recombines TRBV6-1 with TRBJ2-7; 7 bases line up with TRBD1. This CDR3 contains 15 residues. Germline V gene sequence: CDR1 MNHNS, CDR2 SASEGT. In DNA, the CDR3 is TGCGCCAGCACCTTTTCGACCGGGACAGACTACGAGCAGTACTTC. Amino acids: CASTFSTGTDYEQYF.

This clone has a single count. The rearrangement uses TRBV29-1 and TRBJ2-1, with 10 bases that match TRBD2. Germline V gene data show CDR1 as SQVTM and CDR2 as ANQGSEA. V shed 7 bases, J shed 4 bases, and the junction held 7 bases outside the gene matches. The CDR3 extends over 14 amino acids. CDR3 loop: CSARTSGPYNEQFF. The CDR3 DNA reads TGCAGCGCCCGGACTAGCGGCCCATACAATGAGCAGTTCTTC.

The chain has TRBV7-8 and TRBJ1-2, with D tentatively TRBD1 (5 bases). This CDR3 contains 13 residues. The germline gives CDR1 SGHVS, CDR2 FQNEAQ. Trimming removed 3 bases at V and 8 bases at J, with 13 bases between. The CDR3 DNA sequence: TGTGCCAGCAGCTTCCGGGGGGGGGACGGCTACACCTTC. Its protein is CASSFRGGDGYTF.